This T cell receptor (beta chain) stems from a study of T cells in Graves' hyperthyroidism and ophthalmopathy. About this clonotype itself: Antigen: not known.

This CDR3 is built from 14 residues. V was trimmed by 4 bases and J by 1 base, leaving 8 bases between them. Germline values: CDR1 LGHNA, CDR2 YNFKEQ. Study-level points and caveats: Blood also held most thyroid clonotypes expanded beyond 0.001.

What was amplified from RNA transcripts were TCR beta CDR3 regions. The TCR CDR3 first-round RT-PCR relied on the HTBI primer set. A single record per CDR3 protein comes from TCRdb applying MiXCR to the multiplex PCR reads. Of about 600,000 distinct CDR3 sequences detected, roughly a sixth appear once; the ten largest clones hold less than 3.5%. The sequencing input was blood. The chain combines TRBV4-2 with TRBJ2-4; no firm D call. This TCR came from a middle-aged woman with Graves' ophthalmopathy. In nucleotides, the CDR3 is TGTGCCAGCAGCCCGGGTGAGGCCAAAAACATTCAGTACTTC. This sequence encodes CASSPGEAKNIQYF.